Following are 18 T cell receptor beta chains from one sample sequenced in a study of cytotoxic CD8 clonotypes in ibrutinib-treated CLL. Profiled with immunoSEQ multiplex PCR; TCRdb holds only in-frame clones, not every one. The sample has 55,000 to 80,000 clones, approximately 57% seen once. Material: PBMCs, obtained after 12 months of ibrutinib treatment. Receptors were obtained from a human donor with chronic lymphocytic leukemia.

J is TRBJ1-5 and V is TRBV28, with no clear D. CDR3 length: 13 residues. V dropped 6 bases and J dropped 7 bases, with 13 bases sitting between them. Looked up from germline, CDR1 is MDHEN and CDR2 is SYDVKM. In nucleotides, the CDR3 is TGTGCCAGCAGCGTGGGTATGCAGCAGCCCCAGCATTTT. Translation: CASSVGMQQPQHF.

The CDR3 is CASSYLGTYEQYF. CDR3 DNA sequence: TGTGCCAGCAGTTACCTGGGAACCTACGAGCAGTACTTC. J is TRBJ2-7 and V is TRBV6-5, with no clear D. V dropped 2 bases and J dropped 2 bases, with 7 bases sitting between them. The germline CDR1 and CDR2 sequences are MNHEY and SVGAGI. The CDR3 is made up of 13 amino acids.

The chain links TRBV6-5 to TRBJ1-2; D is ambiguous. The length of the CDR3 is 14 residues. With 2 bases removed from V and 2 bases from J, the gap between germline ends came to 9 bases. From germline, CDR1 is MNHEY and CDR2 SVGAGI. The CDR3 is CASSYSVSNYGYTF. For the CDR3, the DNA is TGTGCCAGCAGTTACAGTGTGAGCAACTATGGCTACACCTTC.

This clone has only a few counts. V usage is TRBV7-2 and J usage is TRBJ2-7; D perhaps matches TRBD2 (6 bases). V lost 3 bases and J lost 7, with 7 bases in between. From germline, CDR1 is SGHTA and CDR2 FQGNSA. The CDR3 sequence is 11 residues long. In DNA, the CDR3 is TGTGCCAGCAGCTTTGGGGGGGAGCAGTACGTC. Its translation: CASSFGGEQYV.

Here the CDR3 reads CASSVAANTGELFF. In DNA form, the CDR3 reads TGTGCCAGCAGCGTAGCGGCGAACACCGGGGAGCTGTTTTTT. V usage is TRBV9 and J usage is TRBJ2-2, with no clear D. Between the trimmed V and J ends, which lost 0 bases and 0 bases, there was a span of 3 bases. The CDR3 runs to 14 residues. The germline CDR1 and CDR2 sequences are SGDLS and YYNGEE.

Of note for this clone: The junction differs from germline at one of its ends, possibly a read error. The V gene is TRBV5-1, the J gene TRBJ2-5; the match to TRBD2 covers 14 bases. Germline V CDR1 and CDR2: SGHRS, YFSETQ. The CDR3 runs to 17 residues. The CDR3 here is CASSLWTSGGYQEAQYF. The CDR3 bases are TGCGCCAGCAGCTTGTGGACTAGCGGGGGGTACCAAGAGGCCCAGTACTTC.

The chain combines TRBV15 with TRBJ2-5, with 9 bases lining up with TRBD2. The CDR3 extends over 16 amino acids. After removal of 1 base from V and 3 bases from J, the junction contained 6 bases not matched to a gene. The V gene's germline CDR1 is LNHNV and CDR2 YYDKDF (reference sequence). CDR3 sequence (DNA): TGTGCCACCAGCAGAGGCCCCGCTAGCGGGAAAGAGACCCAGTACTTC. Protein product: CATSRGPASGKETQYF.

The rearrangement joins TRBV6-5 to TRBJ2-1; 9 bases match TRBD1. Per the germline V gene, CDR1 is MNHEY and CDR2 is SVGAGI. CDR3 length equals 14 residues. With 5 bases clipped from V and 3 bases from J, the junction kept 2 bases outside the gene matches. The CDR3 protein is CASSRTGDYNEQFF. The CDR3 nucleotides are TGTGCCAGCAGTCGGACAGGGGACTACAATGAGCAGTTCTTC.

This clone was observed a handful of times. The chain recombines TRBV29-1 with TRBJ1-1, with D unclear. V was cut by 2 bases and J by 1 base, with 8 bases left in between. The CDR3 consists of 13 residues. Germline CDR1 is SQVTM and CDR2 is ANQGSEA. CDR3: CSVERSGNTEAFF. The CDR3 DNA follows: TGCAGCGTTGAACGGTCGGGGAACACTGAAGCTTTCTTT.

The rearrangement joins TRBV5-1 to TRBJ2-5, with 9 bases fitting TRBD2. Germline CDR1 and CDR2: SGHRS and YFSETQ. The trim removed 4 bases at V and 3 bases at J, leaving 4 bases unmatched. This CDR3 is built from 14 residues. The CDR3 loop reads CASSEGLAEETQYF. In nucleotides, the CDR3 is TGCGCCAGCAGCGAGGGACTAGCTGAAGAGACCCAGTACTTC.

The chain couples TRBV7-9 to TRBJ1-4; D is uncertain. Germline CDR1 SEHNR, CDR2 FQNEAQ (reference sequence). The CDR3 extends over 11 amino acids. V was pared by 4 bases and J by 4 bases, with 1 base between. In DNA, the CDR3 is TGTGCCAGCAGCTATAATGAAAAACTGTTTTTT. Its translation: CASSYNEKLFF. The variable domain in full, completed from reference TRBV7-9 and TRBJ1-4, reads DTGVSQNPRHKITKRGQNVTFRCDPISEHNRLYWYRQTLGQGPEFLTYFQNEAQLEKSRLLSDRFSAERPKGSFSTLEIQRTEQGDSAMYLCASSYNEKLFFGSGTQLSVL.

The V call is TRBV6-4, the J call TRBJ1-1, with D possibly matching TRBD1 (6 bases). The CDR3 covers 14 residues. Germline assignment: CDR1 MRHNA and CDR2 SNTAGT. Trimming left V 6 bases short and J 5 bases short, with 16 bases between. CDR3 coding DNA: TGTGCCAGCAGGGCGGCGGGGGGCAGTACTGAAGCTTTCTTT. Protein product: CASRAAGGSTEAFF.

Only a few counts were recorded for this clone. The CDR3 DNA reads as TGTGCCAGCAGTGTACAGGGGAACACTGAAGCTTTCTTT. This sequence encodes CASSVQGNTEAFF. This chain links TRBV6-1 with TRBJ1-1, with a possible D match to TRBD1 (6 bases). V lost 4 bases and J 1 base, leaving 7 bases between the germline ends. In germline, CDR1 is MNHNS, CDR2 SASEGT. This CDR3 is built from 13 residues.

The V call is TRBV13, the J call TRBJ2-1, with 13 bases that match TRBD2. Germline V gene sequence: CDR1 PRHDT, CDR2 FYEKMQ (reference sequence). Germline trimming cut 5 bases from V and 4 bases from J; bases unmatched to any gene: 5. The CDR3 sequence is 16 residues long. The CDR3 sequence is CASSDKLAGGYNEQFF. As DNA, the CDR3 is TGTGCCAGCAGCGATAAACTAGCGGGAGGGTACAATGAGCAGTTCTTC.

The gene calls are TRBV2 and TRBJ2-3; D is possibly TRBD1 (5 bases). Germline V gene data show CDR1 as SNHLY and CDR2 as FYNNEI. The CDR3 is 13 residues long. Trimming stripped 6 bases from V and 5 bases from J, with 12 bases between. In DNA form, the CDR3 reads TGTGCCAGCAGGGGGCAGGGAATAGATACGCAGTATTTT. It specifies CASRGQGIDTQYF.

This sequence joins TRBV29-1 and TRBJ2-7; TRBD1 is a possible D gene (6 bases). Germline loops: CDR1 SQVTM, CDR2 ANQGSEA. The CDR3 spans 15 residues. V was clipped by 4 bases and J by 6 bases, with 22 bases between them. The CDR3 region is CSVGVPGSTRGEQYF. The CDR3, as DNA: TGCAGCGTTGGGGTCCCTGGGAGCACCAGGGGCGAGCAGTACTTC.

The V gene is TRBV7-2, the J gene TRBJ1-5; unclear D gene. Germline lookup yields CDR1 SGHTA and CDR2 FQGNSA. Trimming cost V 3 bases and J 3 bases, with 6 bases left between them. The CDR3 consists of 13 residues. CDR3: CASSLDPNQPQHF. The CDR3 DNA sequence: TGTGCCAGCAGCTTGGACCCCAATCAGCCCCAGCATTTT.

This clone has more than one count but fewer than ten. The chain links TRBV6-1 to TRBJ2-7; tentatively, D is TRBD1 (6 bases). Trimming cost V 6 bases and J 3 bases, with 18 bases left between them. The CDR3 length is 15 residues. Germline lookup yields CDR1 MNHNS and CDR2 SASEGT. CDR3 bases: TGTGCCAGCAGGGACTCCGGGACAACCAACTACGAGCAGTACGTC. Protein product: CASRDSGTTNYEQYV.